The 5 T cell receptor beta chains below were found in one sample sequenced in a study of blood T cell repertoires in COVID-19. Measured with immunoSEQ multiplex PCR; TCRdb has only the in-frame clones, and not every one. The data show 35,000 to 45,000 clones, approximately 85% seen once. Sequenced sample: peripheral blood. The receptors originated from a human donor in a cohort sampled during active COVID-19.

V usage is TRBV6-5 and J usage is TRBJ2-6; D unclear. V was cut by 10 bases and J by 1 base, with 8 bases left in between. This CDR3 has 13 residues. CDR1 and CDR2 (germline): MNHEY, SVGAGI. In nucleotides, the CDR3 is TGTGCCACACGGCGGTCTGGGGCCAACGTCCTGACTTTC. It translates to CATRRSGANVLTF.

The CDR3 loop reads CASGTSGGNNEQFF. The CDR3 DNA reads TGTGCCAGCGGGACTAGCGGGGGAAACAATGAGCAGTTCTTC. The genes are TRBV2 and TRBJ2-1, with TRBD2 matching 14 bases. In germline, CDR1 is SNHLY, CDR2 FYNNEI. CDR3 length: 14 residues. J was trimmed by 5 bases and V by 8 bases; bases with no gene match: 2.

V is TRBV6-5 and J is TRBJ2-7; TRBD1 matches at 8 bases. From germline, CDR1 is MNHEY and CDR2 SVGAGI. J gave up 2 bases and V 6 bases, and 3 bases lay outside the gene matches. This CDR3 is 13 amino acids long. As DNA, the CDR3 is TGTGCCAGCAGCCGGGACAGGCCCTACGAGCAGTACTTC. This codes for CASSRDRPYEQYF.

This clone was recorded a few times. The chain links TRBV4-2 to TRBJ2-7; possible D gene TRBD1, 5 bases. CDR1 is LGHNA, CDR2 YNFKEQ, per germline. This CDR3 region has 15 residues. V dropped 0 bases and J dropped 0 bases, with 9 bases sitting between them. The CDR3 sequence: CASSQDWGSSYEQYF. The CDR3, as DNA: TGTGCCAGCAGCCAAGATTGGGGCAGCTCCTACGAGCAGTACTTC.

The table lists this clone with a count of one. The rearrangement joins TRBV20-1 to TRBJ2-7; 7 bases are a match to TRBD2. Germline CDR1 is DFQATT and CDR2 is SNEGSKA (reference sequence). V lost 3 bases to trimming and J lost 3 bases; unmatched junction nucleotides: 5. This CDR3 is 13 amino acids long. DNA for the CDR3: TGCAGTGCTAGTCTAGCGGCTGACTACGAGCAGTACTTC. This gives the protein CSASLAADYEQYF.